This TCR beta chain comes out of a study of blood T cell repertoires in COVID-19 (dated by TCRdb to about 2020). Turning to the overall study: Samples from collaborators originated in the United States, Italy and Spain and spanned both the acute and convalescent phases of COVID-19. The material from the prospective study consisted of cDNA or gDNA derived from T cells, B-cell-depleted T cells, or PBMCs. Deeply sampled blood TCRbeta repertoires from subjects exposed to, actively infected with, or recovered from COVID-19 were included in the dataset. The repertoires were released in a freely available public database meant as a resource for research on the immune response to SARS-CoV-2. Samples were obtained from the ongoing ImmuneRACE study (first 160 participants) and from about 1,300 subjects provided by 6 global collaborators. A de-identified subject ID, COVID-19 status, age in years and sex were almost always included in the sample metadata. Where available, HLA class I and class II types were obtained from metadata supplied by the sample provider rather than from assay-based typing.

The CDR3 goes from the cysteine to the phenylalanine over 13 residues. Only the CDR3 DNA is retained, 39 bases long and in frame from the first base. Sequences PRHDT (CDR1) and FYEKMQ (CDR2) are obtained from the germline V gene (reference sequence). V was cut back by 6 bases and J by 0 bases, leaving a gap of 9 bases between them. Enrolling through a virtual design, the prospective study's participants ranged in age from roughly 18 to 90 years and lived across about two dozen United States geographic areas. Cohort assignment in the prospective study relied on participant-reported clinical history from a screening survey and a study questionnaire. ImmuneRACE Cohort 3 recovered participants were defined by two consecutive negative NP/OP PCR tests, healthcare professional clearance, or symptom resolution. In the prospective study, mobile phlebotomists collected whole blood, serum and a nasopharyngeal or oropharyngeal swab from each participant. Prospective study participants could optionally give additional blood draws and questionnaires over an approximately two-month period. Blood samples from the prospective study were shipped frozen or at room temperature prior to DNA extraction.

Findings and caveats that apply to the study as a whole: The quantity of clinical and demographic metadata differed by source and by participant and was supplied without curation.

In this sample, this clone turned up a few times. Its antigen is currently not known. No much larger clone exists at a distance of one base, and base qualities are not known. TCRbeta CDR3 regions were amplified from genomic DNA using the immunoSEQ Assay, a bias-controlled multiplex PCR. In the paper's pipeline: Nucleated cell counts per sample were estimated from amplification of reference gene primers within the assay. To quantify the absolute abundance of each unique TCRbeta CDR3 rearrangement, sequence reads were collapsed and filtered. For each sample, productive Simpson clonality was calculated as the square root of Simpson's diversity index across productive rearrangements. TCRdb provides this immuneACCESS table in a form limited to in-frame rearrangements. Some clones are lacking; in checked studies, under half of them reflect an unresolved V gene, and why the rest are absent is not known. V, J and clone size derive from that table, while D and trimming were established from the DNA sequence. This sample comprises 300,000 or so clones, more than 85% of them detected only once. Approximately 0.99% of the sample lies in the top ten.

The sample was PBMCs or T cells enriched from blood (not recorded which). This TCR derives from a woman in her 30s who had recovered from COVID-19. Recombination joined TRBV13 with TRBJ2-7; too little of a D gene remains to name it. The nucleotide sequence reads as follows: TGTGCCAGCAGAATCAGACTCTCCTACGAGCAGTACTTC. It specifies CASRIRLSYEQYF.